Listed below are T cell receptor beta chains from one sample, sequenced in a study of CXCR3-negative and CXCR3-positive naive CD8 T cells. Reanalyzing the 5' RACE reads, TCRdb keeps one entry per CDR3 protein, without DNA. The repertoire table contains about 130,000 distinct CDR3 sequences. The sample was naive CXCR3- CD8+ T cells from blood. Source of these receptors: a human donor in good health. Some clones in this sample may be carry-over from other donors' samples. Both conserved end residues are part of each CDR3.

j_call	v_call	cdr3_length	cdr3_aa
TRBJ2-5	TRBV7-3	14	CASSLTGSRETQYF
TRBJ2-3	TRBV29-1	13	CSVQGVYTDTQYF
TRBJ1-1	TRBV5-1	13	CASSWSTNTEAFF
TRBJ2-1	TRBV24-1	15	CATSERTSGHNEQFF
TRBJ2-7	TRBV6-6	11	CASSYSWEQYF
TRBJ1-6	TRBV4-1	16	CASSQGTQSYNSPLHF
TRBJ2-1	TRBV6-1	15	CASSATGGAYNEQFF
TRBJ2-7	TRBV5-1	15	CASSLGAGETYEQYF
TRBJ1-3	TRBV29-1	13	CSVQGPSGNTIYF
TRBJ2-7	TRBV29-1	14	CSASRDGEPYEQYF
TRBJ2-1	TRBV7-8	16	CASSPSSLGSYNEQFF
TRBJ2-5	TRBV5-6	11	CASSNWETQYF
TRBJ2-1	TRBV24-1	14	CATSDLTADNEQFF
TRBJ2-1	TRBV28	20	CASSFTRLAGGRRVRNEQFF
TRBJ1-1	TRBV29-1	13	CSGGTRGIGEAFF
TRBJ2-7	TRBV4-2	15	CASSPGTPSAYEQYF
TRBJ2-7	TRBV19	14	CASSQGQMAYEQYF
TRBJ1-5	TRBV12-3/TRBV12-4	13	CASSFIGLQPQHF
TRBJ2-1	TRBV7-3	15	CASSLVRREYNEQFF
TRBJ2-7	TRBV6-5	13	CASITGRGYEQYF
TRBJ2-1	TRBV27	15	CASSPSSGGGNEQFF
TRBJ2-2	TRBV29-1	15	CSVEDTGAGTGELFF
TRBJ1-1	TRBV20-1	13	CSARGGADTEAFF
TRBJ2-5	TRBV28	15	CASSILAGAPETQYF
TRBJ2-5	TRBV29-1	15	CSVKPRDRGLETQYF
TRBJ2-1	TRBV6-2/TRBV6-3	16	CASSYFHRDYYNEQFF
TRBJ1-1	TRBV20-1	14	CSAFPTDSNTEAFF
TRBJ2-2	TRBV5-4	16	CASSFRLIGNTGELFF
TRBJ2-1	TRBV5-6	14	CASSQTPPYNEQFF
TRBJ2-1	TRBV19	15	CASSQGQGVLNEQFF
TRBJ2-2	TRBV7-2	16	CASSFRPSPNTGELFF
TRBJ1-1	TRBV5-5	17	CASRLEWQAIEDTEAFF
TRBJ1-2	TRBV7-9	15	CASSDSYPLEGGYTF